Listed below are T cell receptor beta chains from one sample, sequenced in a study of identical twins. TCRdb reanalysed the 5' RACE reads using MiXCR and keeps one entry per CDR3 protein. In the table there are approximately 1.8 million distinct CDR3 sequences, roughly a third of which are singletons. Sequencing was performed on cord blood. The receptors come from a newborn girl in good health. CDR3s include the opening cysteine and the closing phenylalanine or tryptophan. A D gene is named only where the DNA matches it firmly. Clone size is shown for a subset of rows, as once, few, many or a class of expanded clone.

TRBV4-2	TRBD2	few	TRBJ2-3	CASSQDSGGVGDTQYF	TGTGCCAGCAGCCAAGATAGCGGGGGGGTAGGAGATACGCAGTATTTT
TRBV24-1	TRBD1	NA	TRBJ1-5	CATSDPMTGNQPQHF	TGTGCCACCAGTGATCCCATGACAGGGAATCAGCCCCAGCATTTT
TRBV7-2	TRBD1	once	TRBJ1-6	CASSGRTGGPSPLHF	TGTGCCAGCAGCGGACGGACAGGGGGCCCTTCACCCCTCCACTTT
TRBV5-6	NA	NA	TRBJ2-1	CASSLLTGLYNEQFF	TGTGCCAGCAGCTTGTTGACGGGCCTCTACAATGAGCAGTTCTTC
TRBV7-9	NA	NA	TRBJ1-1	CASSFSTTHTEAFF	TGTGCCAGCAGCTTCTCGACAACCCACACTGAAGCTTTCTTT
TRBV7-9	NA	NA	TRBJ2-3	CASSPQGGSSTDTQYF	TGTGCCAGCAGCCCCCAGGGGGGCTCTAGCACAGATACGCAGTATTTT
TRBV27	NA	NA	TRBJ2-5	CAAPLRVNEQYF	TGTGCCGCCCCGTTGCGGGTCAATGAGCAGTACTTC
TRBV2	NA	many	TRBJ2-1	CASSANYNEQFF	TGTGCCAGCAGTGCTAACTACAATGAGCAGTTCTTC
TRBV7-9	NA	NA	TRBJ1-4	CASSAAGAANEKLFF	TGTGCCAGCAGCGCAGCAGGGGCGGCGAATGAAAAACTGTTTTTT
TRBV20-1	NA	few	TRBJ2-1	CSASRLPTYNEQFF	TGCAGTGCTAGTCGACTACCTACCTACAATGAGCAGTTCTTC
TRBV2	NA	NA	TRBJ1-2	CASSVKGFNGYTF	TGTGCCAGCAGTGTTAAGGGTTTCAATGGCTACACCTTC
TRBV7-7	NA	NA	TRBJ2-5	CASSLGRGAETQYF	TGTGCCAGCAGCTTAGGAAGGGGGGCCGAGACCCAGTACTTC
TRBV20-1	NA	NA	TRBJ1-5	CSVLPGGQPQHF	TGCAGTGTTCTTCCGGGGGGGCAGCCCCAGCATTTT
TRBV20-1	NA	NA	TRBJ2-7	CSARPGSGSEGEQYF	TGCAGTGCTAGACCCGGTTCCGGCAGTGAGGGCGAGCAGTACTTC
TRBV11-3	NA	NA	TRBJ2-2	CASSLVSSLNTGELFF	TGTGCCAGCAGCTTAGTCTCTAGCCTGAACACCGGGGAGCTGTTTTTT
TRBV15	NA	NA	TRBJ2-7	CATSRDRSSYNEQYF	TGTGCCACCAGCAGAGATCGCAGCTCCTACAATGAGCAGTACTTC
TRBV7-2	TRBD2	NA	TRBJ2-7	CASSLAFSQLAAQLYEQYF	TGTGCCAGCAGCTTAGCGTTCTCCCAACTAGCGGCTCAACTCTACGAGCAGTACTTC
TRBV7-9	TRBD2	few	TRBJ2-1	CASSLGLASGKYNEQFF	TGTGCCAGCAGCCTCGGACTAGCTTCGGGTAAATACAATGAGCAGTTCTTC
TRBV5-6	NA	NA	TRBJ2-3	CASSIGVRRSTDTQYF	TGTGCCAGCAGCATTGGGGTGAGGAGAAGCACAGATACGCAGTATTTT
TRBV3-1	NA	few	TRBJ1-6	CASSHFGARSRGSPLHF	TGTGCCAGCAGCCACTTCGGGGCAAGGTCGAGAGGTTCACCCCTCCACTTT
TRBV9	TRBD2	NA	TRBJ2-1	CASSVDLAGGYNEQFF	TGTGCCAGCAGCGTAGATTTAGCGGGAGGGTACAATGAGCAGTTCTTC
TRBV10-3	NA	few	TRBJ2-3	CAISDGLARVGADTQYF	TGTGCCATCAGTGACGGGCTAGCGCGCGTTGGAGCAGATACGCAGTATTTT
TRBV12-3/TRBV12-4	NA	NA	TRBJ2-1	CASSTTRGSYEQFF	TGTGCCAGCAGTACCACTAGAGGAAGTTACGAGCAGTTCTTC
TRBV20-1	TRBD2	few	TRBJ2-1	CSASGFSGRINNEQFF	TGCAGTGCTAGCGGATTTAGCGGGAGGATCAACAATGAGCAGTTCTTC
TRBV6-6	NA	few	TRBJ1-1	CASSSAAAGTLNTEAFF	TGTGCCAGCAGTTCGGCGGCCGCCGGGACACTGAACACTGAAGCTTTCTTT
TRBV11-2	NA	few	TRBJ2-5	CASSLDPLVQETQYF	TGTGCCAGCAGCTTAGATCCCCTCGTCCAAGAGACCCAGTACTTC
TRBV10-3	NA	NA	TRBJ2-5	CAISGGSALSQGTQYF	TGTGCCATCAGTGGCGGTAGCGCTCTGTCCCAAGGGACCCAGTACTTC
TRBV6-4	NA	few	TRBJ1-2	CASSDTNREGYTF	TGTGCCAGCAGTGACACGAACAGGGAAGGCTACACCTTC
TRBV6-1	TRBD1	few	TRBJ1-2	CASRTGYEANYGYTF	TGTGCCAGCCGGACAGGGTATGAAGCTAACTATGGCTACACCTTC
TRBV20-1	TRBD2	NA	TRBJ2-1	CSARDQGLADMFF	TGCAGTGCTAGAGATCAGGGACTAGCTGATATGTTCTTC
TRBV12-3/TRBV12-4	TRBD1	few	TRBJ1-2	CASSSTTGRYGYTF	TGTGCCAGCAGTTCGACGACAGGGCGCTATGGCTACACCTTC
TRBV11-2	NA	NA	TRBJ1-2	CASSLWVPADCGYTF	TGTGCCAGCAGCTTGTGGGTCCCCGCGGACTGTGGCTACACCTTC
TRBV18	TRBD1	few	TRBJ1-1	CASSPWDRGTEAFF	TGTGCCAGCTCACCATGGGACAGAGGGACTGAAGCTTTCTTT
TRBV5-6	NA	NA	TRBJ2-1	CASSLGVAGKGQFF	TGTGCCAGCAGCTTGGGGGTCGCTGGGAAGGGGCAGTTCTTC
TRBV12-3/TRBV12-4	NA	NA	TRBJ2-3	CASSSLDLRTDTQYF	TGTGCCAGCAGTTCCCTCGACCTCCGCACAGATACGCAGTATTTT
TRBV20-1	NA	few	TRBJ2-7	CSARDGSVTYEQYF	TGCAGTGCTAGAGATGGAAGCGTGACCTACGAGCAGTACTTC
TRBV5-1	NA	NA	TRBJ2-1	CASSLGDSLPYNEQFF	TGCGCCAGCAGCTTGGGGGACTCCCTACCCTACAATGAGCAGTTCTTC
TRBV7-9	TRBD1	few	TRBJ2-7	CASSSQYRGQSYEQYF	TGTGCCAGCAGCTCACAATACAGGGGGCAGAGCTACGAGCAGTACTTC
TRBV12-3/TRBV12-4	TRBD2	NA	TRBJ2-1	CASSSGTRSHNEQFF	TGTGCCAGCAGTTCCGGGACTAGGTCCCACAATGAGCAGTTCTTC
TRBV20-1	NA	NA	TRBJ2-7	CSASGVDEQYF	TGCAGTGCTAGTGGAGTGGACGAGCAGTACTTC
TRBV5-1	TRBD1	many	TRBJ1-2	CASSRDRNYGYTF	TGTGCCAGCAGCCGGGACAGGAACTATGGCTACACCTTC
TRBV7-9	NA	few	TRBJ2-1	CASSLATVARSYNEQFF	TGTGCCAGCAGCTTAGCTACAGTAGCCAGGTCCTACAATGAGCAGTTCTTC
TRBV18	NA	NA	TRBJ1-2	CASSPLVRGLNYGYTF	TGTGCCAGCTCACCACTGGTCAGGGGACTTAACTATGGCTACACCTTC
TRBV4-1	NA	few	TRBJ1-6	CASSQGTTGYNSPLHF	TGCGCCAGCAGCCAAGGAACAACGGGGTATAATTCACCCCTCCACTTT
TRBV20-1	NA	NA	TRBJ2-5	CSARVPNSEQYF	TGCAGTGCTAGAGTACCAAACAGTGAGCAGTACTTC
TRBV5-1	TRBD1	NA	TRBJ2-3	CASGRGQAGTDTQYF	TGCGCCAGCGGCAGGGGACAGGCCGGTACAGATACGCAGTATTTT
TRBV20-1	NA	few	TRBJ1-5	CSAMIGAGNQPQHF	TGCAGTGCTATGATCGGAGCAGGGAACCAGCCCCAGCATTTT